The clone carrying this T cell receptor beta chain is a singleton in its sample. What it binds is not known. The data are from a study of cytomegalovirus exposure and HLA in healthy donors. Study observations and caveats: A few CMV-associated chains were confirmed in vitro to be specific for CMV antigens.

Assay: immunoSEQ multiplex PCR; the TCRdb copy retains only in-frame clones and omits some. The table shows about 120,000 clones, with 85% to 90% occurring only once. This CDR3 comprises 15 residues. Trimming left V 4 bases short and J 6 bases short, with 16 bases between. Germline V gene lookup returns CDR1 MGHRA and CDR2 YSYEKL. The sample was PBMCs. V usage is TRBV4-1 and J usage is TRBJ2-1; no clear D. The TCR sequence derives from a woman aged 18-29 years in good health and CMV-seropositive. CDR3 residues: CASSRSESVGNEQFF. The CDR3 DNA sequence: TGCGCCAGCAGCCGGTCGGAGTCTGTAGGCAATGAGCAGTTCTTC.